Listed below are T cell receptor beta chains from one sample, sequenced in a study of patients and donors after allogeneic stem cell transplantation. TCRdb reprocessed the RT-PCR reads via MiXCR and lists one record per CDR3 protein. Of roughly 230,000 distinct CDR3 sequences listed, over 12% are singletons. Sequenced material: blood, either unsorted or a sorted T cell fraction (not recorded which). These receptors were collected from a human donor who was either an allogeneic HSCT recipient or a stem cell or donor lymphocyte infusion donor (not recorded which). It is not recorded whose cells these are; they may come from a transplant donor. Each CDR3 is given with its conserved first and last residue. Fields, in order: J gene, D gene, clone size, V gene, CDR3 protein, CDR3 DNA. The D gene is left open where the match is weak. Size values are once, few and many counts, or a class for expanded clones, and some rows have none.

j_gene: TRBJ2-2; d_gene: -; abundance: -; v_gene: TRBV12-3/TRBV12-4; CDR3aa: CASSRPGEAGELFF; CDR3nt: TGTGCCAGCAGCCGCCCCGGTGAGGCCGGGGAGCTGTTTTTT
j_gene: TRBJ2-2; d_gene: TRBD1; abundance: -; v_gene: TRBV5-4; CDR3aa: CASSTTGPNTGELFF; CDR3nt: TGTGCCAGCAGCACGACAGGGCCTAACACCGGGGAGCTGTTTTTT
j_gene: TRBJ1-3; d_gene: -; abundance: -; v_gene: TRBV6-5; CDR3aa: CASSFRGSGNTIYF; CDR3nt: TGTGCCAGCAGTTTTCGTGGAAGCGGAAACACCATATATTTT
j_gene: TRBJ2-2; d_gene: -; abundance: few; v_gene: TRBV5-1; CDR3aa: CASSFGGLGELFF; CDR3nt: TGCGCCAGCAGCTTCGGCGGCCTCGGGGAGCTGTTTTTT
j_gene: TRBJ1-2; d_gene: -; abundance: many; v_gene: TRBV29-1; CDR3aa: CSVAGGVNYGYTF; CDR3nt: TGCAGCGTTGCTGGGGGGGTTAACTATGGCTACACCTTC
j_gene: TRBJ2-1; d_gene: TRBD2; abundance: few; v_gene: TRBV11-2; CDR3aa: CASSRDYYNEQFF; CDR3nt: TGTGCCAGCAGCCGGGACTACTACAATGAGCAGTTCTTC
j_gene: TRBJ2-5; d_gene: TRBD2; abundance: -; v_gene: TRBV5-1; CDR3aa: CASSLDPGLAGCYQETQYF; CDR3nt: TGCGCCAGCAGCTTGGATCCGGGACTAGCGGGCTGTTATCAAGAGACCCAGTACTTC
j_gene: TRBJ2-2; d_gene: TRBD2; abundance: few; v_gene: TRBV9; CDR3aa: CASSVSGLNTGELFF; CDR3nt: TGTGCCAGCAGCGTTAGCGGGCTGAACACCGGGGAGCTGTTTTTT
j_gene: TRBJ2-2; d_gene: -; abundance: few; v_gene: TRBV14; CDR3aa: CASSQRDTGELFF; CDR3nt: TGTGCCAGCAGCCAGAGAGACACCGGGGAGCTGTTTTTT
j_gene: TRBJ2-5; d_gene: TRBD2; abundance: few; v_gene: TRBV6-1; CDR3aa: CASKEGSGRVQETQYF; CDR3nt: TGTGCCAGCAAGGAGGGTAGCGGGAGGGTACAAGAGACCCAGTACTTC
j_gene: TRBJ2-3; d_gene: TRBD2; abundance: many; v_gene: TRBV12-5; CDR3aa: CASGLSGSGTDTQYF; CDR3nt: TGTGCTAGTGGGCTTAGCGGGAGCGGAACAGATACGCAGTATTTT
j_gene: TRBJ1-1; d_gene: -; abundance: few; v_gene: TRBV20-1; CDR3aa: CSANTGSSEAFF; CDR3nt: TGCAGTGCTAATACAGGGTCGTCGGAAGCTTTCTTT
j_gene: TRBJ2-7; d_gene: -; abundance: many; v_gene: TRBV7-2; CDR3aa: CASSLDFSGYEQYF; CDR3nt: TGTGCCAGCAGCTTAGATTTTTCCGGTTACGAGCAGTACTTC
j_gene: TRBJ1-2; d_gene: TRBD1; abundance: -; v_gene: TRBV4-2; CDR3aa: CASSQGDREIYGYTF; CDR3nt: TGTGCCAGCAGCCAGGGGGACAGGGAGATCTATGGCTACACCTTC